These 14 T cell receptor beta chains share one sample of origin, sequenced in a study of human T cells and chemical hapten exposure. The time point denotes: patch test 2, 6 weeks after DPC sensitization. Treatment defined: therapeutic diphenylcyclopropenone sensitization with weekly scalp DPC. MiXCR, applied by TCRdb to the RACE reads, yields one record per CDR3 protein. The table has roughly 69,000 distinct CDR3 sequences, around 10% seen once. Sequencing used whole blood, obtained in connection with sensitization to the hapten diphenylcyclopropenone (DPC). The receptors here all came from a woman aged 50 to 60 with alopecia areata. Some clones in this sample may be carry-over from other donors' samples.

This clonotype was counted between two and nine times. The rearrangement links TRBV5-5 to TRBJ1-3, with a possible D match to TRBD1 (5 bases). V lost 1 base to trimming and J lost 9 bases, with 14 bases between them. The CDR3 extends over 14 amino acids. From germline, CDR1 is SGHKS and CDR2 YYEKEE (reference sequence). CDR3 sequence (DNA): TGTGCCAGCAGCTTGCAGGGTTCTGGTGGCACCATATATTTT. Protein: CASSLQGSGGTIYF.

The chain combines TRBV10-2 with TRBJ2-5, with TRBD2 identical over 11 bases. V shed 6 bases and J 5 bases; nucleotides not matched to a gene: 5. CDR1 is WSHSY and CDR2 is SAAADI in the germline V gene. This CDR3 is built from 14 residues. CDR3 sequence reads: CASRLAGERETQYF. For the CDR3, the DNA is TGCGCCAGCAGACTAGCGGGAGAGCGGGAGACCCAGTACTTC.

This clonotype was found many times. The CDR3: CASSFGFLADTQYF. The CDR3 DNA reads as TGTGCCAGCAGCTTTGGGTTTCTAGCAGATACGCAGTATTTT. The V call is TRBV11-2, the J call TRBJ2-3; D ambiguous. The V and J ends lost 3 bases and 4 bases respectively, with 11 bases between them. Germline V gives CDR1 SGHAT, CDR2 FQNNGV. The CDR3 is made up of 14 amino acids. Combining the CDR3 with reference TRBV11-2 and TRBJ2-3 gives the whole variable domain EAGVAQSPRYKIIEKRQSVAFWCNPISGHATLYWYQQILGQGPKLLIQFQNNGVVDDSQLPKDRFSAERLKGVDSTLKIQPAKLEDSAVYLCASSFGFLADTQYFGPGTRLTVL.

This clonotype was counted a few times. J is TRBJ1-4 and V is TRBV28, with D possibly TRBD1 on 5 matching bases. This CDR3 region has 15 residues. Looked up from germline, CDR1 is MDHEN and CDR2 is SYDVKM. V was clipped by 3 bases and J by 7 bases, with 15 bases between them. CDR3 nucleotides: TGTGCCAGCAGTTTGGTCCGGGGGAGCGGTGAAAAACTGTTTTTT. It translates to CASSLVRGSGEKLFF.

The CDR3 here is CASSLIEGIGGELFF. DNA of the CDR3: TGTGCCAGCAGTCTCATTGAGGGCATAGGGGGGGAGCTGTTTTTT. V is TRBV12-3 or TRBV12-4 and J is TRBJ2-2, with D maybe TRBD2 (5 bases). V lost 5 bases, J lost 8 bases, and 18 bases lay in between. CDR3 length: 15 amino acids.

This clonotype was detected many times. The genes are TRBV24-1 and TRBJ2-1; D unclear. CDR1 is KGHDR, CDR2 SFDVKD, per germline. Between the trimmed V and J ends, which lost 0 bases and 7 bases, there was a span of 9 bases. The CDR3 covers 14 residues. This CDR3 is CATSDLSEDNEQFF. The CDR3 region has the DNA TGTGCCACCAGTGATTTGTCGGAAGATAATGAGCAGTTCTTC.

The rearrangement uses TRBV5-1 and TRBJ2-2, with a tentative D call TRBD1 (6 bases). Trimming cost V 5 bases and J 6 bases, with 17 bases left between them. Per germline, CDR1 SGHRS and CDR2 YFSETQ. CDR3 length: 15 residues. The DNA of the CDR3 is TGCGCCAGCAGACAGGACAGCGTCCGACCCGGGGAGCTGTTTTTT. Its protein product is CASRQDSVRPGELFF. Drawing the rest from reference TRBV5-1 and TRBJ2-2, the complete variable domain is KAGVTQTPRYLIKTRGQQVTLSCSPISGHRSVSWYQQTPGQGLQFLFEYFSETQRNKGNFPGRFSGRQFSNSRSEMNVSTLELGDSALYLCASRQDSVRPGELFFGEGSRLTVL.

V is TRBV5-1 and J is TRBJ2-2, with a possible D match to TRBD2 (5 bases). The CDR3 covers 15 residues. V lost 3 bases and J 1 base, leaving 10 bases between the germline ends. The germline V gene encodes CDR1 SGHRS and CDR2 YFSETQ. Here the CDR3 DNA reads TGCGCCAGCAGCTCGGCCGGGGTGAACACCGGGGAGCTGTTTTTT. Translation: CASSSAGVNTGELFF.

V and J are TRBV29-1 and TRBJ1-3; D is unresolved. The CDR3 totals 13 residues. The germline CDR1 and CDR2 sequences are SQVTM and ANQGSEA. V lost 3 bases and J 0 bases, leaving 6 bases between the germline ends. The CDR3 region has the DNA TGCAGCGTTGATGAGGGCTCTGGAAACACCATATATTTT. This gives the protein CSVDEGSGNTIYF. The full variable domain, rest sourced from reference TRBV29-1 and TRBJ1-3, is SAVISQKPSRDICQRGTSLTIQCQVDSQVTMMFWYRQQPGQSLTLIATANQGSEATYESGFVIDKFPISRPNLTFSTLTVSNMSPEDSSIYLCSVDEGSGNTIYFGEGSWLTVV.

This clonotype was observed a few times. The rearrangement uses TRBV19 and TRBJ2-1, with no clear D. CDR1 is LNHDA, CDR2 SQIVND, per germline (reference sequence). The V gene lost 6 bases and the J gene lost 2 bases, with 5 bases spanning the gap. The CDR3 runs 12 residues. DNA of the CDR3: TGTGCCAGTAGCGGTACCTACAATGAGCAGTTCTTC. Amino acid sequence: CASSGTYNEQFF.

This clonotype was observed at least ten times. The chain joins TRBV24-1 to TRBJ2-3; D is perhaps TRBD2 (6 bases). The CDR3 is 17 amino acids. Between the trimmed V and J ends, which lost 7 bases and 4 bases, there was a span of 23 bases. Per germline, CDR1 KGHDR and CDR2 SFDVKD. The CDR3 loop reads CATSQNPLAGRADTQYF. The CDR3 region has the DNA TGTGCCACCAGCCAAAACCCACTAGCAGGAAGGGCAGATACGCAGTATTTT.

This rearrangement joins TRBV15 to TRBJ2-2, with TRBD2 matching over 14 bases. V was clipped by 5 bases and J by 5 bases; unmatched bases: 7. The V gene's germline CDR1 is LNHNV and CDR2 YYDKDF (reference sequence). This CDR3 region has 17 residues. Written as DNA, the CDR3 is TGTGCCACCAGCGGGGGACTAGCGGGAGAATGGACCGGGGAGCTGTTTTTT. This encodes CATSGGLAGEWTGELFF.

This clonotype is a singleton in its sample. A much larger clonotype is one base distant, so this may be a read error. CDR3 in DNA: TGCAGTGCTTCTGCATCGTTCTACCATAATTCACCCCTCCACTTT. Amino acids: CSASASFYHNSPLHF. This chain connects TRBV20-1 to TRBJ1-6, with D unresolved. Deletions cut 5 bases from V and 5 bases from J, with 16 bases between. The CDR3 contains 15 residues. Germline V gene lookup returns CDR1 DFQATT and CDR2 SNEGSKA (reference sequence).

There are many counts of this clonotype. The CDR3 protein is CSAAGRVTDTQYF. The CDR3 coding sequence is TGCAGCGCGGCGGGCAGGGTCACAGATACGCAGTATTTT. This chain connects TRBV29-1 to TRBJ2-3; either TRBD1 or TRBD2 may fit D (5 bases each). Trimming left V 7 bases short and J 2 bases short, with 13 bases between. This CDR3 has 13 amino acids. Germline assignment: CDR1 SQVTM and CDR2 ANQGSEA.